This T cell receptor (beta chain) came from a study of blood T cell repertoires in COVID-19. Study-wide context: There were acute and convalescent COVID-19 samples, and they came from the United States, Italy and Spain. PBMCs, B-cell-depleted T cells, or T cells provided the cDNA or gDNA that made up the material.

The CDR3 extends over 13 amino acids. In the original processing: Reference gene primer amplification in the assay estimated nucleated cell counts. The method was immunoSEQ multiplex PCR; TCRdb's version includes in-frame clones alone and lacks a portion of them. From that table come the V and J calls and clone size; the DNA was used to work out D and trimming. The sample has roughly 8,000 clones; 70% to 85% are singletons. The receptor was derived from a human donor in a cohort sampled during active COVID-19. The sequencing sample was made of peripheral blood. The chain couples TRBV21-1 to TRBJ1-1. TRBV21-1 is a known pseudogene. CDR3 residues: CASAKRMNTEAFF. CDR3 nucleotide sequence: TGTGCCAGCGCAAAGAGAATGAACACTGAAGCTTTCTTT.